Following are 9 T cell receptor beta chains from one sample sequenced in a study of blood T cell repertoires in COVID-19. Some clones are missing from TCRdb's copy, which holds only in-frame ones; the method was immunoSEQ multiplex PCR. The sample contains approximately 230,000 clones, 87% of which appear only once. The sequencing input was peripheral blood. The origin of the receptors is a man younger than 35 with active or convalescent COVID-19.

This chain joins TRBV5-6 and TRBJ2-7, with TRBD2 as a possible D gene (6 bases). CDR3 length equals 14 residues. CDR1 and CDR2 from the germline V gene are SGHDT and YYEEEE. Trimming pared 2 bases from V and 3 bases from J, leaving 12 bases between. The DNA for the CDR3 is TGTGCCAGCAGCTTTGGTTTCGGGGGCTACGAGCAGTACTTC. Protein sequence: CASSFGFGGYEQYF.

V is TRBV6-6 and J is TRBJ1-2; D remains unclear. V lost 7 bases and J 4 bases, leaving 16 bases between the germline ends. Germline CDR1 reads MNHNY; CDR2 reads SVGAGI (reference sequence). CDR3 length: 14 residues. The CDR3 is CASIGPSLLYGYTF. The CDR3 DNA reads as TGTGCCAGCATTGGGCCCTCACTTCTCTATGGCTACACCTTC.

The chain combines TRBV5-5 with TRBJ2-3, with 7 nucleotides matching TRBD2. Trimming took 3 bases from V and 0 from J; bases not matched to a gene: 13. CDR1 is SGHKS and CDR2 is YYEKEE in the germline V gene (reference sequence). This CDR3 is built from 18 residues. The CDR3 DNA reads TGTGCCAGCAGCTGGGAGGCGTCGCGGGGGTCTAGCACAGATACGCAGTATTTT. As protein: CASSWEASRGSSTDTQYF. Full variable domain (rest looked up from reference TRBV5-5 and TRBJ2-3): DAGVTQSPTHLIKTRGQQVTLRCSPISGHKSVSWYQQVLGQGPQFIFQYYEKEERGRGNFPDRFSARQFPNYSSELNVNALLLGDSALYLCASSWEASRGSSTDTQYFGPGTRLTVL.

This clone was seen more than once but under ten times. The chain recombines TRBV29-1 with TRBJ1-1, with TRBD1 as a possible D gene (5 bases). Germline V gives CDR1 SQVTM, CDR2 ANQGSEA. This CDR3 contains 11 residues. The ends were cut back, 6 bases at V and 4 bases at J, with 9 bases in the middle. Written as DNA, the CDR3 is TGCAGCGTGGGAGGGGCCACTGAAGCTTTCTTT. This sequence encodes CSVGGATEAFF.

The chain joins TRBV7-9 to TRBJ1-2; no clear D. This CDR3 is built from 13 residues. Per the germline V gene, CDR1 is SEHNR and CDR2 is FQNEAQ (reference sequence). Trimming pared 1 base from V and 6 bases from J, leaving 9 bases between. The CDR3 is CASSLGREDGYTF. The CDR3 region has the DNA TGTGCCAGCAGCTTAGGACGGGAGGATGGCTACACCTTC.

The rearrangement joins TRBV7-2 to TRBJ1-2; 10 bases are shared with TRBD1. The length of the CDR3 is 16 residues. J gave up 3 bases and V 4 bases, and 8 bases lay outside the gene matches. Germline V gene lookup returns CDR1 SGHTA and CDR2 FQGNSA. CDR3 in DNA: TGTGCCAGCAGCTGGACAGGGGGGAAAGTGTACTATGGCTACACCTTC. It is translated as CASSWTGGKVYYGYTF. Together with reference TRBV7-2 and TRBJ1-2, the CDR3 gives the full variable domain: GAGVSQSPSNKVTEKGKDVELRCDPISGHTALYWYRQSLGQGLEFLIYFQGNSAPDKSGLPSDRFSAERTGGSVSTLTIQRTQQEDSAVYLCASSWTGGKVYYGYTFGSGTRLTVV.

The chain uses TRBV9 and TRBJ2-7; the match to TRBD1 covers 7 bases. The CDR3 contains 15 residues. The germline gives CDR1 SGDLS, CDR2 YYNGEE. V was clipped by 0 bases and J by 2 bases; unmatched bases: 5. The CDR3 spells CASSVGGTAAYEQYF. The CDR3 nucleotides are TGTGCCAGCAGCGTAGGAGGGACAGCCGCCTACGAGCAGTACTTC.

The chain has TRBV27 and TRBJ2-3, with TRBD2 as a possible D gene (6 bases). Germline V gene data show CDR1 as MNHEY and CDR2 as SMNVEV (reference sequence). This CDR3 has 15 residues. Trimming removed 6 bases from V and 0 bases from J, with 13 bases in between. This CDR3 reads CASRTRLVSTDTQYF. The CDR3 nucleotides read TGTGCCAGCAGAACTAGACTAGTTAGCACAGATACGCAGTATTTT.

This sequence joins TRBV9 and TRBJ2-1, with 7 bases lining up with TRBD2. This CDR3 is built from 14 residues. Germline trimming cut 4 bases from V and 5 bases from J; bases unmatched to any gene: 6. From germline, CDR1 is SGDLS and CDR2 YYNGEE. Here the CDR3 reads CASSSGTNNNEQFF. CDR3 DNA sequence: TGTGCCAGCAGCTCCGGGACTAATAACAATGAGCAGTTCTTC.